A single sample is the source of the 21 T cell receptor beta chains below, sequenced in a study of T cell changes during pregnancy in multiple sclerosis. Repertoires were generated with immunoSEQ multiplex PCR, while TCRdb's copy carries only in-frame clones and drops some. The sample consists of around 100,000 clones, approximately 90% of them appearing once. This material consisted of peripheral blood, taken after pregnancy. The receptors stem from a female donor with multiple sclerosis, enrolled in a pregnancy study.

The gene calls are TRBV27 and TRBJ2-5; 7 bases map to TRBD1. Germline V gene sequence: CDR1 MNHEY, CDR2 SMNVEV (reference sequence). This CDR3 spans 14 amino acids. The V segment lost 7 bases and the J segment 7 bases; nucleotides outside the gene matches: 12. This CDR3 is CASTQVQGVGTQYF. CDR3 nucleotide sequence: TGTGCCAGCACCCAAGTTCAGGGGGTCGGGACCCAGTACTTC.

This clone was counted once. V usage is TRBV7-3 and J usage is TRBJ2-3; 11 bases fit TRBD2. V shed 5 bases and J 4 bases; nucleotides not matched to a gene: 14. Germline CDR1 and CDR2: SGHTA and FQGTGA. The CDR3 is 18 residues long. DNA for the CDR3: TGTGCCAGCAGCGATCTCTGGCTAGCGGGGGGCATGGCAGATACGCAGTATTTT. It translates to CASSDLWLAGGMADTQYF.

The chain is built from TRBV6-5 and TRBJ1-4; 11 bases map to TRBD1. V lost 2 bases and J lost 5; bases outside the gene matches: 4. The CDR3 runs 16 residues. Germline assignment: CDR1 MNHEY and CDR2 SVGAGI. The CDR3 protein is CASSYDWDRGNEKLFF. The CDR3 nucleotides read TGTGCCAGCAGTTACGACTGGGACAGGGGGAATGAAAAACTGTTTTTT.

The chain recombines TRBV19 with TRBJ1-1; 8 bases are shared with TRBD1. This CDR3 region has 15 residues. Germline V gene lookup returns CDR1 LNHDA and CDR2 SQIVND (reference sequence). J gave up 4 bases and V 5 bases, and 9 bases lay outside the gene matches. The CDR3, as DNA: TGTGCCAGTAGTCAACCCCCAGGGGGCCGCACTGAAGCTTTCTTT. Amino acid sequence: CASSQPPGGRTEAFF. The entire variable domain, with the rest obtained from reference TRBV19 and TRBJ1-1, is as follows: DGGITQSPKYLFRKEGQNVTLSCEQNLNHDAMYWYRQDPGQGLRLIYYSQIVNDFQKGDIAEGYSVSREKKESFPLTVTSAQKNPTAFYLCASSQPPGGRTEAFFGQGTRLTVV.

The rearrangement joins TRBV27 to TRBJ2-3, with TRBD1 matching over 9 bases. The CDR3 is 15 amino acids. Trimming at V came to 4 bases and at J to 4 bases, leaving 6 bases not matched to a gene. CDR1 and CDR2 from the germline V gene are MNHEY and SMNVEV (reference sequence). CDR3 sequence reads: CASSSRDRVADTQYF. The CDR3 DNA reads TGTGCCAGCAGTTCCCGGGACAGGGTCGCAGATACGCAGTATTTT.

The CDR3 loop reads CASSLQARGNEQYF. CDR3 coding DNA: TGTGCCAGCAGCTTACAGGCCAGGGGAAACGAGCAGTACTTC. The chain couples TRBV7-2 to TRBJ2-7; tentatively, D is TRBD1 (6 bases). V gave up 2 bases and J gave up 5 bases, with 13 bases separating them. Per the germline V gene, CDR1 is SGHTA and CDR2 is FQGNSA. This CDR3 is 14 amino acids long.

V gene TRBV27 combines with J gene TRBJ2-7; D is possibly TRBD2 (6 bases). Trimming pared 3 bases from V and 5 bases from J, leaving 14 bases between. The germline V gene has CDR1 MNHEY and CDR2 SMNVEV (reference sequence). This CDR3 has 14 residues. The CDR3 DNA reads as TGTGCCAGCAGTTTGGGCGGGGATTTCCACGAGCAGTACTTC. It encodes CASSLGGDFHEQYF.

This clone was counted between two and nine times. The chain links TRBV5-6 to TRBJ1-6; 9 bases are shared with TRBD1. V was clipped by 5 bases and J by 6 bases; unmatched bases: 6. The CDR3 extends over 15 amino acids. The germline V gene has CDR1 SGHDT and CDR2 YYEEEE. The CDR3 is CASSVKGQGNSPLHF. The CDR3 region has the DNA TGTGCCAGCAGTGTCAAGGGACAGGGTAATTCACCCCTCCACTTT.

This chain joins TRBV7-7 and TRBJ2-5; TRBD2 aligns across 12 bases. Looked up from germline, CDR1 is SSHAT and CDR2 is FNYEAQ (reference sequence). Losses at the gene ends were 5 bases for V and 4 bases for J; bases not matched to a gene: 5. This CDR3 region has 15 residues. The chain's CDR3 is CASSPRLAGVETQYF. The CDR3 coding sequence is TGTGCCAGCAGCCCTAGACTAGCGGGGGTAGAGACCCAGTACTTC.

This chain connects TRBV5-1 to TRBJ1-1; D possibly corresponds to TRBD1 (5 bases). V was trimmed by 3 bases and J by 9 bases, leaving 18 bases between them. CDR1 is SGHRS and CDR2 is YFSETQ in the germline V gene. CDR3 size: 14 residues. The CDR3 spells CASSSGQVPLKAFF. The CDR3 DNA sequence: TGCGCCAGCAGCTCAGGACAAGTCCCACTTAAAGCTTTCTTT.

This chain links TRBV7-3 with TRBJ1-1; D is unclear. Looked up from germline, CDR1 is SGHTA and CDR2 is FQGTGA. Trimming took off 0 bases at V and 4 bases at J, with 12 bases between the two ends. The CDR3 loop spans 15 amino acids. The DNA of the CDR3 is TGTGCCAGCAGCTTAACAGGGAATAGCGGCACTGAAGCTTTCTTT. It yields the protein CASSLTGNSGTEAFF.

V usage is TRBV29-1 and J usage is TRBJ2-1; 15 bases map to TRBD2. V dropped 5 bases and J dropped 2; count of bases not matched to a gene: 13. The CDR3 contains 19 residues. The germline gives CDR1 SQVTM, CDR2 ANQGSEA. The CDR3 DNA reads TGCAGCGTTCAGGGACTAGCGGGAGGCGCCTCTACCGCCTACAATGAGCAGTTCTTC. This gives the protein CSVQGLAGGASTAYNEQFF.

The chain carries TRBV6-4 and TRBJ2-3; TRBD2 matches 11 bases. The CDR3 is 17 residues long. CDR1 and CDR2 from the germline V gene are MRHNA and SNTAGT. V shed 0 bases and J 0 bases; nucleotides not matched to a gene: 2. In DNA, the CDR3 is TGTGCCAGCAGTGACTCGCGGACTAGCGGGAGCACAGATACGCAGTATTTT. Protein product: CASSDSRTSGSTDTQYF.

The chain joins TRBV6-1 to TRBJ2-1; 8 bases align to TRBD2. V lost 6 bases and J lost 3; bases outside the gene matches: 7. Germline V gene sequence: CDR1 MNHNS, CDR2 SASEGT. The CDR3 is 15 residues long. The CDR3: CASRREGGLYNEQFF. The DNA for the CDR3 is TGTGCCAGCAGACGGGAGGGGGGGCTCTACAATGAGCAGTTCTTC.

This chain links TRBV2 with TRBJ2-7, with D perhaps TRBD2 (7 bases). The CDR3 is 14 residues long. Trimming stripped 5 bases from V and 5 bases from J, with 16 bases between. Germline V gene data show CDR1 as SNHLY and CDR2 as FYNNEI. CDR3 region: CASSPKKRDNEQYF. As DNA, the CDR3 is TGTGCCAGCAGTCCTAAAAAGCGGGACAACGAGCAGTACTTC.

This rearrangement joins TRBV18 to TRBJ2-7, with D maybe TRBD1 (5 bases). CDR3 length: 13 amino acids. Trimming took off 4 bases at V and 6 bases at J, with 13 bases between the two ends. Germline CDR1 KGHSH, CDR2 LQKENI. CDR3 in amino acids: CASSQQGQGEQYF. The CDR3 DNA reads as TGTGCCAGCTCACAGCAGGGTCAAGGCGAGCAGTACTTC.

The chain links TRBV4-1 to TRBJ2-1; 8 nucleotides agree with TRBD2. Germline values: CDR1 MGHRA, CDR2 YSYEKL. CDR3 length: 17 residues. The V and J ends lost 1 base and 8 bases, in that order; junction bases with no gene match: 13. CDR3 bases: TGCGCCAGCAGCCAAGTATCCACCGGGAGGGCCGTCGATGAGCAGTTCTTC. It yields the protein CASSQVSTGRAVDEQFF.

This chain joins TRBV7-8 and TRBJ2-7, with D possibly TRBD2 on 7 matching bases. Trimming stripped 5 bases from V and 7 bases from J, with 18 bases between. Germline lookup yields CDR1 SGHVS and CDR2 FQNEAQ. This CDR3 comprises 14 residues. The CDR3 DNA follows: TGTGCCAGCAGCCCGAGGGAGGGGGTAAGAGAGCAGTACTTC. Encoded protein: CASSPREGVREQYF.

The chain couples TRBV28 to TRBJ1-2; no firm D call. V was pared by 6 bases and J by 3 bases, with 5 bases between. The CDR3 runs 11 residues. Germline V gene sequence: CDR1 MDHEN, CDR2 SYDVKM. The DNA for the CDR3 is TGTGCCAGCAGGCCAGACTATGGCTACACCTTC. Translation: CASRPDYGYTF.

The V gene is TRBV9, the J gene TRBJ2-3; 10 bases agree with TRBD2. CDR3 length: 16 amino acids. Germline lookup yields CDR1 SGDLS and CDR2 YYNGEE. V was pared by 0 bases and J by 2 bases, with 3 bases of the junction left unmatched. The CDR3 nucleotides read TGTGCCAGCAGCGTAGGGACTAGCGGAACCACAGATACGCAGTATTTT. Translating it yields CASSVGTSGTTDTQYF.

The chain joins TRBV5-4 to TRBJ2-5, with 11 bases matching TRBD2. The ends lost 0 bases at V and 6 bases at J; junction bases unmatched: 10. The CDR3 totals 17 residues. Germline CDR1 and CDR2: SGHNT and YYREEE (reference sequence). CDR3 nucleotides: TGTGCCAGCAGCTTGGGGGTTAGCGGGAGGGCCACAAAGACCCAGTACTTC. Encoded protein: CASSLGVSGRATKTQYF.